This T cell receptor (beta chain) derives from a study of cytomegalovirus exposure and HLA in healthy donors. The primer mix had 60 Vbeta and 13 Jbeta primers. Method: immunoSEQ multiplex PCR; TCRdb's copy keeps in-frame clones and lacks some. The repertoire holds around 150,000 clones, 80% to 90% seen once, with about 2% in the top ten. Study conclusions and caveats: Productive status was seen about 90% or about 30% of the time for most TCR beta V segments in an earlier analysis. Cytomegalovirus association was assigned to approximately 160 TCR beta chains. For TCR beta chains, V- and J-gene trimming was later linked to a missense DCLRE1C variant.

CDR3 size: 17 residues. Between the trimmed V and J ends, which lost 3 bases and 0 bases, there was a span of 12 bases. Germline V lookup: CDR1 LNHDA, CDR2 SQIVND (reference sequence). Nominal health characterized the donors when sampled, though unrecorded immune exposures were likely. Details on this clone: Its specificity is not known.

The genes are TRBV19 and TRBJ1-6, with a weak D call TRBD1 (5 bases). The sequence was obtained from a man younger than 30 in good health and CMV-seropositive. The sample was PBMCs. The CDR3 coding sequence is TGTGCCAGTAGTATCTCGGGGGAGAGCTCCTATAATTCACCCCTCCACTTT. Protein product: CASSISGESSYNSPLHF.